A selection of T cell receptor beta chains follows, all from one sample in a study of T and B cells in COVID-19 patients. One entry per CDR3 protein results from TCRdb running MiXCR on the multiplex PCR reads. The table lists about 27,000 distinct CDR3 sequences, about 30% of them singletons. Sequenced sample: blood. The receptors come from a human donor who had recovered from COVID-19. The CDR3 runs from the conserved cysteine through the conserved F or W. The D gene is left open where the match is weak. Clone sizes are given selectively: once, few, many, or a class where the clone is expanded.

d_call	clone_size	v_call	j_call	cdr3_nt	cdr3_aa
TRBD1	-	TRBV10-3	TRBJ1-5	TGTGCCATCAGTGGCACGGGACAGACCAATCAGCCCCAGCATTTT	CAISGTGQTNQPQHF
-	once	TRBV20-1	TRBJ2-5	TGCAGTGCTAAGACGGACAGAGAGACCCAGTACTTC	CSAKTDRETQYF
TRBD2	-	TRBV27	TRBJ2-7	TGTGCCAGCAGTTCGGGGAGGGGGCAGTACTTC	CASSSGRGQYF
TRBD1	-	TRBV19	TRBJ1-1	TGTGCCAGTAGTATAGGAGCAGGGGGCGTGGGCACTGAAGCTTTCTTT	CASSIGAGGVGTEAFF
-	few	TRBV27	TRBJ1-5	TGTGCCAGCAGTTTGGCCTTCAATCAGCCCCAGCATTTT	CASSLAFNQPQHF
-	once	TRBV4-3	TRBJ2-5	TGCGCCAGCAGCCAAGATCCCACGGGGATACAAGAGACCCAGTACTTC	CASSQDPTGIQETQYF
-	many	TRBV30	TRBJ2-5	TGTGCCTGGAGTGTAGGAGGCCAAGAGACCCAGTACTTC	CAWSVGGQETQYF
-	many	TRBV6-2/TRBV6-3	TRBJ2-7	TGTGCCAGCAGTTTAACACGGGGGGCCGAGCAGTACTTC	CASSLTRGAEQYF
-	-	TRBV27	TRBJ2-7	TGTGCCAGCAGTTTACGCCCCGGGACTGTCTACGAGCAGTACTTC	CASSLRPGTVYEQYF
-	-	TRBV18	TRBJ1-5	TGTGCCAGCTCCTCTTATAGCAATCAGCCCCAGCATTTT	CASSSYSNQPQHF
-	medium-sized	TRBV11-1	TRBJ2-3	TGTGCCAGCAGCCCCCCGAGCGGGAGCACAGATACGCAGTATTTT	CASSPPSGSTDTQYF
TRBD2	-	TRBV10-3	TRBJ2-7	TGTGCCATCAGACTCAAGCGGGAGCACGAGCAGTACTTC	CAIRLKREHEQYF
-	-	TRBV7-2	TRBJ1-1	TGTGCCAGCAGCTTAGCAAAAATAAACACTGAAGCTTTCTTT	CASSLAKINTEAFF
TRBD2	-	TRBV7-4	TRBJ2-3	TGTGCCAGCAGCCCAACTAGCGGGAGGGTGGATACGCAGTATTTT	CASSPTSGRVDTQYF
TRBD1	medium-sized	TRBV29-1	TRBJ2-1	TGCAGCGGGAACCGGGACAGGGATCGTGAGCAGTTCTTC	CSGNRDRDREQFF
-	many	TRBV12-3/TRBV12-4	TRBJ2-1	TGTGCCAGCAGGAGACAGGACAATGAGCAGTTCTTC	CASRRQDNEQFF
TRBD2	-	TRBV27	TRBJ2-3	TGTGCCAGCAGTCGTAGCGGGGGGGTGTTTATAGATACGCAGTATTTT	CASSRSGGVFIDTQYF
TRBD1	few	TRBV27	TRBJ2-5	TGTGCCAGCAGCTCCCGGCGCAGGGGGCGTCAAGAGACCCAGTACTTC	CASSSRRRGRQETQYF
-	-	TRBV6-5	TRBJ2-2	TGTGCCAGCAGCTTAAAAGGGACGAACACCGGGGAGCTGTTTTTT	CASSLKGTNTGELFF
TRBD1	few	TRBV6-5	TRBJ2-7	TGTGCCAGCAGAAATACAGGGGGAAAAAACTCCTACGAGCAGTACTTC	CASRNTGGKNSYEQYF
-	few	TRBV27	TRBJ1-1	TGTGCCAGCAGTTTGCAAGGGCATGGCACTGAAGCTTTCTTT	CASSLQGHGTEAFF
-	many	TRBV27	TRBJ2-7	TGTGCCAGCAGTTTGCAGGGGAGCGGGCGAACCCACGAGCAGTACTTC	CASSLQGSGRTHEQYF
-	few	TRBV5-4	TRBJ2-5	TGTGCCAGCAGCTTGGGGGGGGGCCGTGAAAAGACCCAGTACTTC	CASSLGGGREKTQYF
-	few	TRBV7-9	TRBJ2-1	TGTGCCAGCAGCCTCGAGGGGACACGTGAGCAGTTCTTC	CASSLEGTREQFF
-	-	TRBV4-2	TRBJ1-1	TGTGCCAGCAGCCCTGAGACAGCGATGAACACTGAAGCTTTCTTT	CASSPETAMNTEAFF
TRBD2	many	TRBV6-2/TRBV6-3	TRBJ2-3	TGTGCCAGCAGTGCCCGACTAGCGGGGAAGCAGTATTTT	CASSARLAGKQYF
TRBD1	-	TRBV6-5	TRBJ1-2	TGTGCCAGCAGGCAGGGGGCGAACTATGGCTACACCTTC	CASRQGANYGYTF
-	few	TRBV18	TRBJ1-1	TGTGCCAGCTCACGGGGGGCCCCGCCGGGGACTGAAGCTTTCTTT	CASSRGAPPGTEAFF
TRBD2	-	TRBV30	TRBJ2-7	TGTGCCTGGATTTGGCCTAGCGGGAACTACGAGCAGTACTTC	CAWIWPSGNYEQYF
TRBD2	few	TRBV6-1	TRBJ2-1	TGTGCCAGCAGTGAAGGCACCGGGACTAGCGGGAGGTACAATGAGCAGTTCTTC	CASSEGTGTSGRYNEQFF
TRBD2	-	TRBV5-1	TRBJ2-1	TGCGCCAGCAGAATAGGGAGCGGGGGGTACAATGAGCAGTTCTTC	CASRIGSGGYNEQFF
-	once	TRBV5-6	TRBJ2-1	TGCGCCAGCAGCCAAGTCACTGAAGTCTACAATGAGCAGTTCTTC	CASSQVTEVYNEQFF
-	few	TRBV15	TRBJ2-5	TGTGCCACCAGCAGAGATTTGCGGGCCCAAGAGACCCAGTACTTC	CATSRDLRAQETQYF
TRBD1	few	TRBV12-3/TRBV12-4	TRBJ1-1	TGTGCCAGCAGCTTTGACAGGGGGAACACTGAAGCTTTCTTT	CASSFDRGNTEAFF
-	-	TRBV5-1	TRBJ2-3	TGCGCCAGCAGCTTGGACACCACTAGCACAGATACGCAGTATTTT	CASSLDTTSTDTQYF
-	few	TRBV7-2	TRBJ1-6	TGTGCCAGCAGCGTAGATCGTTCACCCCTCCACTTT	CASSVDRSPLHF
TRBD1	few	TRBV27	TRBJ1-1	TGTGCCAGCAGTTGGGACAGGGCCACTGAAGCTTTCTTT	CASSWDRATEAFF
TRBD2	-	TRBV27	TRBJ2-7	TGTGCCAGCAGTTTAAAGGGGCGGGAGAGGGGCTACGAGCAGTACTTC	CASSLKGRERGYEQYF
-	-	TRBV12-3/TRBV12-4	TRBJ1-4	TGTGCCAGCAGTCCCGACCGAGAGGGGGCTAATGAAAAACTGTTTTTT	CASSPDREGANEKLFF
-	many	TRBV5-4	TRBJ2-5	TGTGCCAGCAGCTTGGAGGGGACCCAGTACTTC	CASSLEGTQYF
-	-	TRBV6-2/TRBV6-3	TRBJ2-4	TGTGCCAGCAGACTCGGACAGATAGCCAAAAACATTCAGTACTTC	CASRLGQIAKNIQYF
-	-	TRBV10-3	TRBJ1-3	TGTGCCGTCATGTCCCAGGGAGCTGGAAACACCATATATTTT	CAVMSQGAGNTIYF
TRBD1	once	TRBV10-3	TRBJ1-1	TGTGCCATCAGTGAAGGGACAGGGAGGGCGAACACTGAAGCTTTCTTT	CAISEGTGRANTEAFF
-	few	TRBV15	TRBJ1-2	TGTGCCACCAGCAGAGATGGGTTGGTAGGCTACACCTTC	CATSRDGLVGYTF
-	-	TRBV7-2	TRBJ2-7	TGTCCCAGCAGCAAAGGGACTTCAGGGACCGAGCAGTACTTC	CPSSKGTSGTEQYF
-	few	TRBV7-6	TRBJ2-5	TGTGCCAGCAGCTTAGATATAGCCCCCGCAAAGTACTTC	CASSLDIAPAKYF
-	-	TRBV4-3	TRBJ2-7	TGCGCCAGCAGCCAGGGCGATGGCTACGAGCAGTACTTC	CASSQGDGYEQYF
-	few	TRBV19	TRBJ1-2	TGTGCCAGTAGTCCGGGAGGGGGTAACTATGGCTACACCTTC	CASSPGGGNYGYTF
-	-	TRBV15	TRBJ1-1	TGTGCCACCGAGGGAGGGGAGAACACTGAAGCTTTCTTT	CATEGGENTEAFF